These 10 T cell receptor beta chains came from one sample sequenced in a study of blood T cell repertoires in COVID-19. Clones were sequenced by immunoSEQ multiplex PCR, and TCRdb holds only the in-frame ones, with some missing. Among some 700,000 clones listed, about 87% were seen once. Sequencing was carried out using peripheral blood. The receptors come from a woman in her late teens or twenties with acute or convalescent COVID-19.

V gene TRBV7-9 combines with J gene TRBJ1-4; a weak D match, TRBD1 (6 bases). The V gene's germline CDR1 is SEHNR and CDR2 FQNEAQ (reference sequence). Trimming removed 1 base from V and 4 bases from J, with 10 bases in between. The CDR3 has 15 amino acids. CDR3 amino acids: CASSLVGHFNEKLFF. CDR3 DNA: TGTGCCAGCAGCTTAGTGGGACACTTTAATGAAAAACTGTTTTTT.

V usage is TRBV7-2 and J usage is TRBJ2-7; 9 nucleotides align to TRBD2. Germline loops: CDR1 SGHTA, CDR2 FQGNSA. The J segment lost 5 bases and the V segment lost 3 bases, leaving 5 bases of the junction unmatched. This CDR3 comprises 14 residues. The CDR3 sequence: CASSLIGTSNEQYF. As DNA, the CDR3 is TGTGCCAGCAGCTTGATAGGGACTAGCAACGAGCAGTACTTC.

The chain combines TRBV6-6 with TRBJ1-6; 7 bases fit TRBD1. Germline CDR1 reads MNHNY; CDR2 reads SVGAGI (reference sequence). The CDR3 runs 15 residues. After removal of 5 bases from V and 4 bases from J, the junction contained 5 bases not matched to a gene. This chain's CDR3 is CASSIGTAYNSPLHF. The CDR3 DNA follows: TGTGCCAGCAGTATCGGGACAGCTTATAATTCACCCCTCCACTTT.

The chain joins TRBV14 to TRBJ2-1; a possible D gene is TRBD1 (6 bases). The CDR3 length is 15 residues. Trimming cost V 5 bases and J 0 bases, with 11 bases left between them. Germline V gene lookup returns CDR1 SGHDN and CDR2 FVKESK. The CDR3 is CASSFDRFSYNEQFF. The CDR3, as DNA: TGTGCCAGCAGCTTCGACAGGTTCTCCTACAATGAGCAGTTCTTC.

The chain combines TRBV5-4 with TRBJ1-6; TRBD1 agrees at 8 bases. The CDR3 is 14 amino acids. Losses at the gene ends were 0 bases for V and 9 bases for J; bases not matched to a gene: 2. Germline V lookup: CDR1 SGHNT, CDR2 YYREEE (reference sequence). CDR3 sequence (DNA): TGTGCCAGCAGCTTGGCAGGGGGCAGTTCACCCCTCCACTTT. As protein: CASSLAGGSSPLHF.

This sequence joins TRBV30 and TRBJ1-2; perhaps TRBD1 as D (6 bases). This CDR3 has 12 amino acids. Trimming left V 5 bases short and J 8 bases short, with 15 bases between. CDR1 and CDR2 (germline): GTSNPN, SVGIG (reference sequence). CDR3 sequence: CAWDLRGRGYTF. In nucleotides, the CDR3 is TGTGCCTGGGACCTCAGGGGCCGAGGCTACACCTTC.

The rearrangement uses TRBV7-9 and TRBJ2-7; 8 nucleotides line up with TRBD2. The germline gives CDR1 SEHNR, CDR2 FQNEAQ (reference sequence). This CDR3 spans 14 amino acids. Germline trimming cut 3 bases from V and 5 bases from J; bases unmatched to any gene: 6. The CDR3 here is CASSFSGGRDEQYF. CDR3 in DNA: TGTGCCAGCAGCTTTTCGGGGGGGCGCGACGAGCAGTACTTC.

The CDR3 bases are TGCGCCAGCTCCGGACAGGGGGTTGAAGCTTTCTTT. Translation gives CASSGQGVEAFF. J is TRBJ1-1 and V is TRBV5-1; 10 bases map to TRBD1. Looked up from germline, CDR1 is SGHRS and CDR2 is YFSETQ. The CDR3 totals 12 residues. V shed 7 bases and J 7 bases; nucleotides not matched to a gene: 4.

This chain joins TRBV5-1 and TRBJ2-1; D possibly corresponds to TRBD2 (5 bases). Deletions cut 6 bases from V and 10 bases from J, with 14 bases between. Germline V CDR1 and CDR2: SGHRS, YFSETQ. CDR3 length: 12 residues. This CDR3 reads CASIGKGREQFF. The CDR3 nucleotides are TGCGCCAGCATCGGGAAGGGTCGGGAGCAGTTCTTC.

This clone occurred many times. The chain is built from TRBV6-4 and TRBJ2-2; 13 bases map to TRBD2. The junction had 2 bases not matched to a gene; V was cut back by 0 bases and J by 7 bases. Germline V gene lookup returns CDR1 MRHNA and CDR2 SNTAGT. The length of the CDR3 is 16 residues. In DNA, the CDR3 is TGTGCCAGCAGTGACTCGGGACTAGCGGGGAACGGGGAGCTGTTTTTT. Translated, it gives CASSDSGLAGNGELFF.